These T cell receptor beta chains were read from a single sample in a study of cytomegalovirus exposure and HLA in healthy donors. The data were produced by immunoSEQ multiplex PCR, yet TCRdb's version contains in-frame clones alone and is incomplete. The data contain under 150,000 clones, roughly 84% of them singletons. The sample comprised PBMCs. The receptors derive from a boy younger than 18 in good health and CMV-seronegative. CDR3s include the opening cysteine and the closing phenylalanine or tryptophan. Each record gives: J gene, V gene, clone size, D gene, CDR3 DNA, CDR3 protein. A D gene is named only where the DNA matches it firmly. Expanded clones get a size class; other rows say once, few or many, or leave the size out.

TRBJ2-7 | TRBV18 | NA | NA | TGTGCCAGCTCACCGGCTGTGGGAGCCTACGAGCAGTACTTC | CASSPAVGAYEQYF
TRBJ2-2 | TRBV7-7 | NA | TRBD2 | TGTGCTAGCAGGCGACTAGCGGGAGAACACACCGGGGAGCTGTTTTTT | CASRRLAGEHTGELFF
TRBJ2-7 | TRBV7-2 | NA | NA | TGTGCCAGCAGCTTAGGAGGGGGTCAGACGAGCTCCTACGAGCAGTACTTC | CASSLGGGQTSSYEQYF
TRBJ2-3 | TRBV6-1 | NA | TRBD2 | TGTGCCAGCAGTGAATCCCCGTTAGCGGGGAGCACGGATACGCAGTATTTT | CASSESPLAGSTDTQYF
TRBJ1-4 | TRBV4-3 | once | NA | TGCGCCAGCAGCCAAGATGGAGCTCGGGAGAGACTGTTTTTT | CASSQDGARERLFF
TRBJ2-7 | TRBV13 | once | TRBD1 | TGTGCCAGCAGAATAGGGGGCGGGCGGTACGAGCAGTACTTC | CASRIGGGRYEQYF
TRBJ2-7 | TRBV5-8 | NA | TRBD2 | TGTGCCAGCAGCTTCCCGACTAGCGGGAGGGACTACGAGCAGTACTTC | CASSFPTSGRDYEQYF
TRBJ2-3 | TRBV9 | NA | TRBD2 | TGTGCCAGCAGCTTCTACCCGGGACTAGCGGGAGTGGCGGGTAGTCGGGGCACAGATACGCAGTATTTT | CASSFYPGLAGVAGSRGTDTQYF
TRBJ2-2 | TRBV5-4 | NA | NA | TGTGCCAGCAGCTTGACTCTCTCCGGGGAGCTGTTTTTT | CASSLTLSGELFF
TRBJ1-1 | TRBV5-1 | few | TRBD1 | TGCGCCAGCAGCTCGAACTCAGGGGGGACTGAAGCTTTCTTT | CASSSNSGGTEAFF
TRBJ2-1 | TRBV5-1 | few | NA | TGCGCCAGCAGCCAGACAGAAGTGGGCTACAATGAGCAGTTCTTC | CASSQTEVGYNEQFF
TRBJ2-7 | TRBV15 | NA | TRBD2 | TGTGCCACCAGCAGAGAGTACGGGACTAACGCCCTCGAGCAGTACTTC | CATSREYGTNALEQYF
TRBJ2-1 | TRBV4-3 | NA | TRBD2 | TGCGCCAGCAGCCAAGACCCCCTAGCGGGGGAGTACAATGAGCAGTTCTTC | CASSQDPLAGEYNEQFF
TRBJ1-5 | TRBV5-6 | NA | TRBD1 | TGTGCCAGCAGCCCTAGACAGGGGGCAAACAATCAGCCCCAGCATTTT | CASSPRQGANNQPQHF
TRBJ1-2 | TRBV6-1 | NA | NA | TGTGCCAGCACCCCCTTGCAGGGTTTCAACTATGGCTACACCTTC | CASTPLQGFNYGYTF
TRBJ1-2 | TRBV19 | NA | TRBD1 | TGTGCCAGTAGTACCGTTCCGGGACAGGGGGCTTCTGGCTACACCTTC | CASSTVPGQGASGYTF
TRBJ1-1 | TRBV4-2 | NA | NA | TGTGCCAGCAGCGCAAACCCCGGGACAAAAAGGGGGGAAGCTTTCTTT | CASSANPGTKRGEAFF
TRBJ2-6 | TRBV9 | NA | TRBD1 | TGTGCCAGCAAGCCAGGGGGCCTCTCTGGGGCCAACGTCCTGACTTTC | CASKPGGLSGANVLTF
TRBJ2-1 | TRBV6-1 | NA | NA | TGTGCCAGCAGTGAGGGGAGTTCGGTCTACAATGAGCAGTTCTTC | CASSEGSSVYNEQFF
TRBJ2-7 | TRBV7-9 | NA | NA | TGTTCCAGCAGCCTCTCGTCCTACGAGCAGTACTTC | CSSSLSSYEQYF
TRBJ2-1 | TRBV4-2 | NA | NA | TGTGCCAGCAGCCATGAGATTGGGGGGGCCGCCTACAATGAGCAGTTCTTC | CASSHEIGGAAYNEQFF
TRBJ2-7 | TRBV19 | NA | TRBD1 | TGTGCCAGTAGTACGACAGGGGGTATCGACGAGCAGTACTTC | CASSTTGGIDEQYF
TRBJ2-3 | TRBV9 | NA | NA | TGTGCCAGCAGCCTGCGGGCAGATACGCAGTATTTT | CASSLRADTQYF
TRBJ2-1 | TRBV6-5 | few | NA | TGTGCCAGCAGTTACGACGACACAACTGCCAATGAGCAGTTCTTC | CASSYDDTTANEQFF
TRBJ1-2 | TRBV19 | NA | TRBD1 | TGTGCCAGTCGTAGAGACAGGGTAGGCGGCTACACCTTC | CASRRDRVGGYTF
TRBJ1-3 | TRBV19 | NA | NA | TGTGCCAGTAGTATGAACAGGGACGGGAACACCATATATTTT | CASSMNRDGNTIYF
TRBJ2-1 | TRBV6-5 | few | NA | TGTGCCAGCAGTTCCGCCCTAGAGAGCTCCTACAATGAGCAGTTCTTC | CASSSALESSYNEQFF
TRBJ1-5 | TRBV5-1 | NA | TRBD1 | TGCGCCAGCAGCGAGGACAGGGGAGAGCCCCAGCATTTT | CASSEDRGEPQHF
TRBJ2-1 | TRBV7-9 | once | TRBD2 | TGTGCCAGCAGCTTTATAAGCGGGAGTAGGTCCTACAATGAGCAGTTCTTC | CASSFISGSRSYNEQFF
TRBJ1-1 | TRBV29-1 | NA | NA | TGCAGCGTCCTAGGACAGATTCACACTGAAGCTTTCTTT | CSVLGQIHTEAFF
TRBJ1-2 | TRBV19 | NA | TRBD1 | TGTGCCAGTAGTTCGGGGCGGTCGGACAGGAGTAACTATGGCTACACCTTC | CASSSGRSDRSNYGYTF
TRBJ2-1 | TRBV5-1 | NA | NA | TGCGCCAGCAGCCGCGGTTCCACAGGGCCCAAGCAGTTCTTC | CASSRGSTGPKQFF
TRBJ1-2 | TRBV7-7 | NA | TRBD1 | TGTGCCAGCAGCCTAGAGGGACAGGGGTTGGTATATGGCTACACCTTC | CASSLEGQGLVYGYTF
TRBJ2-7 | TRBV27 | NA | TRBD2 | TGTGCCAGCAGTAACCCTAGCGGTAGCTCCTACGAGCAGTACTTC | CASSNPSGSSYEQYF
TRBJ1-1 | TRBV7-9 | NA | NA | TGTGCCAGCAGCCGACAGTCTCCTGAAGCTTTCTTT | CASSRQSPEAFF
TRBJ2-5 | TRBV7-9 | NA | NA | TGTGCCAGCAGCCCGAAGACTAGCCAAGAGACCCAGTACTTC | CASSPKTSQETQYF
TRBJ1-1 | TRBV2 | NA | TRBD1 | TGTGCCAGCAGGAACGGACAGGTAGTCACTGAAGCTTTCTTT | CASRNGQVVTEAFF
TRBJ1-5 | TRBV7-8 | NA | TRBD1 | TGTGCCAGCAGCTTGGGGACAGCCCAAAATCAGCCCCAGCATTTT | CASSLGTAQNQPQHF
TRBJ2-7 | TRBV5-1 | NA | TRBD1 | TGCGCCAGCAGCCTCCACCTACAGGGGCAGTCGAACGAGCAGTACTTC | CASSLHLQGQSNEQYF
TRBJ2-7 | TRBV4-1 | once | TRBD2 | TGCGCCAGCAGCCAAGGGGCTAGCGGGGGGTACGAGCAGTACTTC | CASSQGASGGYEQYF
TRBJ1-4 | TRBV27 | NA | TRBD1 | TGTGCCAGCAGTTTAACAGGGGCTGGGGAAAAACTGTTTTTT | CASSLTGAGEKLFF
TRBJ1-1 | TRBV7-2 | NA | TRBD1 | TGTGCCAGCAGCTCACAGGGGGACACTGAAGCTTTCTTT | CASSSQGDTEAFF
TRBJ2-1 | TRBV4-3 | NA | TRBD2 | TGCGCCAGCAGCCAGGGGCTAGCGGGAGGCGACAATGAGCAGTTCTTC | CASSQGLAGGDNEQFF
TRBJ2-5 | TRBV7-3 | NA | TRBD2 | TGTGCCAGCAGCTTAAGTCCCCCCGGGCTAGCGGGAGAGACCCAGTACTTC | CASSLSPPGLAGETQYF
TRBJ2-1 | TRBV9 | NA | TRBD2 | TGTGCCAGCAGCACCCAGACTAGCACCTACAATGAGCAGTTCTTC | CASSTQTSTYNEQFF
TRBJ2-2 | TRBV27 | NA | NA | TGTGCCAGCAGTCCCCGACAGTCGAACACCGGGGAGCTGTTTTTT | CASSPRQSNTGELFF
TRBJ2-7 | TRBV6-1 | NA | NA | TGTGCCAGCAGTGCGGTACAGGGCGGGCCCCCCATATACGAGCAGTACTTC | CASSAVQGGPPIYEQYF